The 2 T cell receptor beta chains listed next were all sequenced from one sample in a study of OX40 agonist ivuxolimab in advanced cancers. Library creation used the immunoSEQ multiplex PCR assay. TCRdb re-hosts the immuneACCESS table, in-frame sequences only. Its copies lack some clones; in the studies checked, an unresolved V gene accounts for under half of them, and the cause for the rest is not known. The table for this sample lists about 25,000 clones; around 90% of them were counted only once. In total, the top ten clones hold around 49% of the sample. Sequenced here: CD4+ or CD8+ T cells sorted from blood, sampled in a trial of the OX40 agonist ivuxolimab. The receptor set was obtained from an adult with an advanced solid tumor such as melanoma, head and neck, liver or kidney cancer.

The CDR3: CASSLFVDEQFF. In nucleotides, the CDR3 is TGTGCCAGCAGCTTATTTGTCGATGAGCAGTTCTTC. The chain links TRBV7-6 to TRBJ2-1; D is ambiguous. From germline, CDR1 is SGHVS and CDR2 FNYEAQ. V was clipped by 2 bases and J by 8 bases, with 7 bases between them. The CDR3 extends over 12 amino acids. Filled out from reference TRBV7-6 and TRBJ2-1, the complete variable domain reads GAGVSQSPRYKVTKRGQDVALRCDPISGHVSLYWYRQALGQGPEFLTYFNYEAQQDKSGLPNDRFSAERPEGSISTLTIQRTEQRDSAMYRCASSLFVDEQFFGPGTRLTVL.

CDR3 DNA: TGTGCCTGGAGTAACTCCCCCTCTCCGGGACAGGGAGGCTACACCTTC. Translating it yields CAWSNSPSPGQGGYTF. The chain couples TRBV30 to TRBJ1-2, with 9 bases identical to TRBD1. With V trimmed by 2 bases and J by 8 bases, 15 bases remained unmatched. Germline CDR1 reads GTSNPN; CDR2 reads SVGIG (reference sequence). The CDR3 has 16 residues.